This passage covers 23 T cell receptor beta chains from one sample sequenced in a study of T-cell reconstitution after alpha-beta-depleted transplantation in children (dated by TCRdb to the mid-2010s). Library generation was performed with PCR. Sequencing instrument: Illumina HiSeq 2500. TCR library preparation used molecular barcoding, with unique molecular identifiers applied to normalize quantification of the TCRbeta repertoire. The public reads were reprocessed in TCRdb via fastp at Q25 and MiXCR, keeping in-frame beta chains. Each CDR3 protein gets just one entry, which takes the most common genes and DNA from the rows behind it. This sample gives a few hundred thousand distinct CDR3 sequences in total; over 10% of them show up just once. The top ten constitute 2.2% of the sample. This sample's treatment or condition label indicates: allogeneic hematopoietic cell transplantation with graft depleted of TCRalphabeta T cells and CD19 B cells.

The sequencing used PBMCs, mostly from graft donor cells, collected 360 days after TCRalphabeta/CD19-depleted stem cell transplant. The receptor source for this set is a male patient aged 10 to 17 who had a stem cell transplant for acute myeloid leukemia, so the T cells may come from the graft donor.

This clonotype was recorded at least ten times. The CDR3 is CASSLRGQLSGANVLTF. The CDR3 bases are TGTGCCAGCAGCTTAAGGGGACAACTCTCTGGGGCCAACGTCCTGACTTTC. The V gene is TRBV7-9, the J gene TRBJ2-6, with D possibly being TRBD1 (6 bases). This CDR3 contains 17 residues. Germline loops: CDR1 SEHNR, CDR2 FQNEAQ (reference sequence). Trimming removed 2 bases from V and 0 bases from J, with 11 bases in between.

The J gene is TRBJ2-7, the V gene TRBV25-1, with D perhaps matching TRBD1 (5 bases). V was shortened by 1 base and J by 5 bases, with 12 bases between the two germline ends. CDR3 length: 14 amino acids. Germline-derived CDR1 and CDR2 are MGHDK and SYGVNS. The CDR3 region has the DNA TGTGCCAGCAGTGAATCCGCCAGGGTCCACGAGCAGTACTTC. This encodes CASSESARVHEQYF.

The rearrangement links TRBV10-3 to TRBJ2-4, with D perhaps TRBD2 (5 bases). CDR1 is ENHRY and CDR2 is SYGVKD in the germline V gene. V was shortened by 0 bases and J by 6 bases, with 12 bases between the two germline ends. CDR3 length: 15 residues. The chain's CDR3 is CAISESVQRRNIQYF. DNA for the CDR3: TGTGCCATCAGTGAGTCTGTACAGCGGCGAAACATTCAGTACTTC.

This clonotype showed up just a few times. The chain employs TRBV4-2 and TRBJ2-5, with D hard to call. V dropped 0 bases and J dropped 1 base, with 6 bases sitting between them. The CDR3 is 14 residues long. Germline V gives CDR1 LGHNA, CDR2 YNFKEQ. This CDR3 is CASSQESSQETQYF. CDR3 in DNA: TGTGCCAGCAGCCAAGAGTCTTCCCAAGAGACCCAGTACTTC.

This clonotype was recorded many times. The chain combines TRBV12-3 or TRBV12-4 with TRBJ2-7; 8 bases fit TRBD2. J lost 2 bases, V lost 4 bases, and 4 bases had no gene match. The CDR3 runs 14 residues. CDR3 region: CASSSLAGTYEQYF. Written as DNA, the CDR3 is TGTGCCAGCAGTTCCCTAGCGGGCACCTACGAGCAGTACTTC.

Ten or more counts support this clonotype. The V call is TRBV5-1, the J call TRBJ2-2; 7 bases match TRBD2. Per germline, CDR1 SGHRS and CDR2 YFSETQ. The CDR3 sequence is 16 residues long. Germline trimming cut 4 bases from V and 1 base from J; bases unmatched to any gene: 7. The CDR3 spells CASSLTSALNTGELFF. For the CDR3, the DNA is TGCGCCAGCAGCCTAACTAGCGCCCTGAACACCGGGGAGCTGTTTTTT.

This clonotype turned up a few times. The rearrangement links TRBV25-1 to TRBJ1-3; no clear D gene. This CDR3 region has 16 residues. Trimming took 1 base from V and 7 from J, leaving 17 bases between them. Germline CDR1 MGHDK, CDR2 SYGVNS. CDR3 region: CASSEFVGSKRNTIYF. The CDR3, as DNA: TGTGCCAGCAGTGAATTCGTGGGTTCTAAGCGGAACACCATATATTTT.

This clonotype was detected only a few times. This chain links TRBV6-2 or TRBV6-3 with TRBJ2-7, with 7 bases matching TRBD2. Germline values: CDR1 MNHEY, CDR2 SVGEGT. The trim removed 0 bases at V and 3 bases at J, leaving 5 bases unmatched. This CDR3 spans 15 amino acids. CDR3 protein: CASSYSPGTIYEQYF. CDR3 bases: TGTGCCAGCAGTTACTCACCCGGGACTATCTACGAGCAGTACTTC.

This clonotype has a handful of counts. The chain carries TRBV29-1 and TRBJ2-3; 8 bases fit TRBD2. CDR1 SQVTM and CDR2 ANQGSEA come from the germline V gene. The CDR3 length is 13 residues. J lost 1 base, V lost 7 bases, and 4 bases had no gene match. The CDR3 DNA sequence: TGCAGCGACCTACTAGCGGGCACAGATACGCAGTATTTT. Its protein is CSDLLAGTDTQYF.

This clonotype has more than one count but fewer than ten. The chain joins TRBV29-1 to TRBJ2-5; D is perhaps TRBD2 (5 bases). V dropped 5 bases and J dropped 4 bases, with 11 bases sitting between them. The CDR3 contains 12 residues. The germline V gene has CDR1 SQVTM and CDR2 ANQGSEA. CDR3 nucleotides: TGCAGCGTTTTGGTGGGAGTAGAGACCCAGTACTTC. Translated, it gives CSVLVGVETQYF. The variable domain in full, with the rest retrieved from reference TRBV29-1 and TRBJ2-5, is SAVISQKPSRDICQRGTSLTIQCQVDSQVTMMFWYRQQPGQSLTLIATANQGSEATYESGFVIDKFPISRPNLTFSTLTVSNMSPEDSSIYLCSVLVGVETQYFGPGTRLLVL.

Of note for this clonotype: A much larger clone differs from this one at a single base, so this may be a read error. The rearrangement links TRBV29-1 to TRBJ2-3, with a tentative D call TRBD1 (6 bases). V was trimmed by 7 bases and J by 1 base, leaving 9 bases between them. Germline lookup yields CDR1 SQVTM and CDR2 ANQGSEA. CDR3 length equals 12 residues. CDR3 DNA: TGCAGCGGCGGACAGCGCACAGATACGCAGTATTTT. Its translation is CSGGQRTDTQYF.

V gene TRBV6-1 combines with J gene TRBJ2-5; 8 positions agree with TRBD1. The germline V gene encodes CDR1 MNHNS and CDR2 SASEGT. The CDR3 loop spans 15 amino acids. Trimming removed 5 bases from V and 5 bases from J; junction bases left unmatched: 10. For the CDR3, the DNA is TGTGCCAGCAGTATTTACCAGGGGGCGAGGGAGACCCAGTACTTC. Its protein is CASSIYQGARETQYF.

The chain employs TRBV14 and TRBJ1-1; 9 nucleotides match TRBD1. Germline values: CDR1 SGHDN, CDR2 FVKESK. The CDR3 contains 15 residues. V was pared by 5 bases and J by 2 bases, with 6 bases of the junction left unmatched. This chain's CDR3 is CASSSRQGVNTEAFF. DNA of the CDR3: TGTGCCAGCAGCTCCCGACAGGGGGTTAACACTGAAGCTTTCTTT.

This clonotype was counted ten times or more. The chain joins TRBV27 to TRBJ2-1; 15 bases are shared with TRBD2. V lost 4 bases and J lost 0; bases outside the gene matches: 1. CDR1 and CDR2 from the germline V gene are MNHEY and SMNVEV (reference sequence). This CDR3 is 17 amino acids long. The CDR3 sequence: CASSWGLAGGSYNEQFF. The CDR3 nucleotides are TGTGCCAGCAGTTGGGGACTAGCGGGGGGCTCCTACAATGAGCAGTTCTTC.

This clonotype was observed a few times. The V call is TRBV28, the J call TRBJ2-3; 8 nucleotides agree with TRBD1. CDR1 and CDR2 from the germline V gene are MDHEN and SYDVKM. The trim removed 3 bases at V and 1 base at J, leaving 6 bases unmatched. This CDR3 has 16 amino acids. The CDR3 region is CASSFGSGGRTDTQYF. The CDR3 DNA is TGTGCCAGCAGTTTTGGGTCAGGGGGCCGCACAGATACGCAGTATTTT.

The rearrangement links TRBV18 to TRBJ2-1, with no clear D. CDR3 length: 12 residues. Germline assignment: CDR1 KGHSH and CDR2 LQKENI. Trimming cost V 8 bases and J 4 bases, with 9 bases left between them. CDR3 amino acids: CASRIGYNEQFF. The CDR3 coding sequence is TGTGCCAGCCGCATCGGGTACAATGAGCAGTTCTTC.

This clonotype was recorded a few times. This rearrangement joins TRBV7-2 to TRBJ1-5; D is unclear. The V and J ends lost 1 base and 3 bases respectively, with 7 bases between them. Germline-derived CDR1 and CDR2 are SGHTA and FQGNSA. The CDR3 is 14 residues long. CDR3 amino acids: CASSLVSINQPQHF. The DNA of the CDR3 is TGTGCCAGCAGCTTAGTTTCGATCAATCAGCCCCAGCATTTT. Full variable domain (outside the CDR3, taken from reference TRBV7-2 and TRBJ1-5): GAGVSQSPSNKVTEKGKDVELRCDPISGHTALYWYRQSLGQGLEFLIYFQGNSAPDKSGLPSDRFSAERTGGSVSTLTIQRTQQEDSAVYLCASSLVSINQPQHFGDGTRLSIL.

This clonotype occurred a few times. The V call is TRBV27, the J call TRBJ2-7; no clear D gene. Germline CDR1 MNHEY, CDR2 SMNVEV (reference sequence). This CDR3 is 15 amino acids long. Trimming removed 2 bases from V and 3 bases from J, with 14 bases in between. Written as DNA, the CDR3 is TGTGCCAGCAGTTTAGGTCCCGTTTATAGCTACGAGCAGTACTTC. Residues: CASSLGPVYSYEQYF.

The rearrangement uses TRBV19 and TRBJ1-1; possibly TRBD1 for D (5 bases). Germline lookup yields CDR1 LNHDA and CDR2 SQIVND (reference sequence). CDR3 length equals 14 residues. Trimming removed 6 bases at V and 1 base at J, with 12 bases between. CDR3 residues: CASSDSYRNTEAFF. The CDR3 DNA sequence: TGTGCCAGTAGCGACAGTTATAGGAACACTGAAGCTTTCTTT.

This clonotype was found many times. The rearrangement uses TRBV7-3 and TRBJ2-7; the match to TRBD2 covers 8 bases. The length of the CDR3 is 16 residues. In germline, CDR1 is SGHTA, CDR2 FQGTGA. V lost 1 base and J lost 6; bases outside the gene matches: 11. The CDR3 here is CASSLNPAGLATEQYF. CDR3 DNA sequence: TGTGCCAGCAGCTTAAACCCGGCAGGACTAGCAACCGAGCAGTACTTC. Using reference TRBV7-3 and TRBJ2-7 for the parts outside the CDR3, the full variable domain is GAGVSQTPSNKVTEKGKYVELRCDPISGHTALYWYRQSLGQGPEFLIYFQGTGAADDSGLPNDRFFAVRPEGSVSTLKIQRTERGDSAVYLCASSLNPAGLATEQYFGPGTRLTVT.

This clonotype was detected only a few times. This CDR3 reads CASSAGGGQIEQYF. The CDR3 DNA is TGTGCCAGCAGCGCTGGGGGGGGACAGATCGAGCAGTACTTC. The genes are TRBV9 and TRBJ2-7; D may be TRBD1 or TRBD2 (7 bases each). The germline V gene encodes CDR1 SGDLS and CDR2 YYNGEE. Trimming pared 3 bases from V and 6 bases from J, leaving 16 bases between. The CDR3 has 14 amino acids. The entire variable domain, with the rest obtained from reference TRBV9 and TRBJ2-7, is as follows: DSGVTQTPKHLITATGQRVTLRCSPRSGDLSVYWYQQSLDQGLQFLIQYYNGEERAKGNILERFSAQQFPDLHSELNLSSLELGDSALYFCASSAGGGQIEQYFGPGTRLTVT.

This clonotype was recorded at least ten times. The CDR3 sequence is CASSPGATENEKLFF. The CDR3 nucleotides read TGTGCCAGCAGCCCGGGGGCGACCGAGAATGAAAAACTGTTTTTT. The V gene is TRBV7-9, the J gene TRBJ1-4; maybe TRBD1 (6 bases). The germline V gene has CDR1 SEHNR and CDR2 FQNEAQ (reference sequence). The V gene lost 5 bases and the J gene lost 5 bases, with 15 bases spanning the gap. This CDR3 contains 15 residues.

This clonotype was counted between two and nine times. The chain carries TRBV11-2 and TRBJ2-3, with 8 bases identical to TRBD2. The CDR3 extends over 18 amino acids. Per germline, CDR1 SGHAT and CDR2 FQNNGV. The junction had 14 bases not matched to a gene; V was cut back by 5 bases and J by 1 base. The CDR3 region is CASSPTAQTSVGTDTQYF. The DNA of the CDR3 is TGTGCCAGCAGCCCTACAGCCCAGACTAGCGTTGGCACAGATACGCAGTATTTT.